The clone carrying this T cell receptor beta chain was seen repeatedly, ten times or more. Its target is not known. This entry comes from a study of molecular identifiers for immune sequencing clone quantification. Study-level results: Barcode sharing among identical TCR molecules could make large clones appear smaller.

The bulk TCR libraries were made with methods described before and with listed TCR primers. TCRdb itself ran the PCR reads through MiXCR, one entry per CDR3 protein. Of about 510,000 distinct CDR3 sequences listed, about a fifth were seen once; the top ten hold under 0.85%. There are 18 residues in the CDR3. V lost 9 bases and J lost 0, with 21 bases in between. The germline CDR1 and CDR2 sequences are MGHDK and SYGVNS. The chain links TRBV25-1 to TRBJ2-6; tentative D call: TRBD1 (7 bases). This receptor was obtained from a human donor in good health. Some libraries in this study had Jurkat cell RNA spiked in. What was sequenced was naive CD8+ T cells from blood, with Jurkat cell RNA spiked in. Subset described: FACS-sorted CD8+CD4-CCR7+CD45RA+ naive T cells. The chain's CDR3 is CARTNRGTEPSGANVLTF. In DNA form, the CDR3 reads TGTGCCAGGACCAACCGCGGGACAGAACCCTCTGGGGCCAACGTCCTGACTTTC.